This T cell receptor (beta chain) was captured in a study of blood T cell repertoires in COVID-19. Study details: The origin of the acute and convalescent COVID-19 samples was the United States, Italy and Spain. The analysed material was cDNA or gDNA that came from T cells, B-cell-depleted T cells, or PBMCs.

In the authors' workflow: Quantification of nucleated cells was approximated via reference gene primer amplification. Profiled with immunoSEQ multiplex PCR; TCRdb holds only in-frame clones, not every one. V, J and clone size were drawn from that table, and D and trimming were deduced from the DNA. This table has about 160,000 clones, 65% to 85% appearing once. The CDR3 length is 15 residues. CDR1 is MNHNY and CDR2 is SVGAGI in the germline V gene (reference sequence). V lost 0 bases and J lost 3; bases outside the gene matches: 4. The genes are TRBV6-6 and TRBJ1-2; the match to TRBD1 covers 7 bases. Sequencing was done on a sample of peripheral blood. This sequence was found in a woman older than 75 with active or convalescent COVID-19. The CDR3 DNA reads as TGTGCCAGCAGTTACTCTCTTACAGGGGACTATGGCTACACCTTC. It codes for CASSYSLTGDYGYTF.